This is a list of T cell receptor beta chains from one sample in a study of T cell responses to AZD1222 COVID-19 vaccine. The assay was immunoSEQ multiplex PCR, and TCRdb's table has in-frame clones only and misses some. This sample has 120,000 or so clones, with 70% to 90% found just once. Sequences were derived from peripheral blood, sampled on day 0 of AZD1222 vaccination. These receptors originate from an adult in good health. The CDR3 runs from the conserved cysteine through the conserved F or W. Each record gives: D gene, J gene, V gene, CDR3 DNA, CDR3 protein. A D gene is named only where the DNA matches it firmly.

- TRBJ1-2 TRBV19 TGTGCCAGTAGTATTAACGCTAACTATGGCTACACCTTC CASSINANYGYTF
TRBD1 TRBJ1-5 TRBV28 TGTGCCAGCAGTGACAGGGGAGGGAGCAATCAGCCCCAGCATTTT CASSDRGGSNQPQHF
TRBD2 TRBJ2-2 TRBV5-1 TGCGCCAGCAGCTTGCAGCGGGGGAACACCGGGGAGCTGTTTTTT CASSLQRGNTGELFF
TRBD1 TRBJ1-4 TRBV5-1 TGCGCCAGCAGCTTGGCTTTGGGGGGACAGGCGAAAAAACTGTTTTTT CASSLALGGQAKKLFF
- TRBJ1-2 TRBV5-1 TGCGCCAGCAGCTACATCCAGGGGGGCTACACCTTC CASSYIQGGYTF
- TRBJ1-4 TRBV5-4 TGTGCCAGCAGCTTGGATGGGGTCTCGAATGAAAAACTGTTTTTT CASSLDGVSNEKLFF
TRBD2 TRBJ2-7 TRBV9 TGTGCCAGCAGCGTGACTAGCGTCTCCTACGAGCAGTACTTC CASSVTSVSYEQYF
TRBD2 TRBJ2-7 TRBV13 TGTGCCAGCAGCTTACAAGTCCAGCGGGAGAACGAGCAGTACTTC CASSLQVQRENEQYF
- TRBJ2-7 TRBV28 TGTGCCAGCAGTTTTCCGGACCCTTCCTACGAGCAGTACTTC CASSFPDPSYEQYF
TRBD1 TRBJ2-3 TRBV5-1 TGCGCCAGCAGCTTGGAGGACAGGACATCAGATACGCAGTATTTT CASSLEDRTSDTQYF
- TRBJ1-3 TRBV2 TGTGCCAGCAGTGGACGGAGCTCTGGAAACACCATATATTTT CASSGRSSGNTIYF
- TRBJ1-5 TRBV7-8 TGTGCCAGCAGCTTCGGCGGGACACTCAATCAGCCCCAGCATTTT CASSFGGTLNQPQHF
- TRBJ2-7 TRBV19 TGTGCCAGTAGTGGTCGATCCGAGCAGTACTTC CASSGRSEQYF
- TRBJ2-7 TRBV3-1/TRBV3-2 TGTGCCAGCAGCCAAGACGGTTACGAGCAGTACTTC CASSQDGYEQYF
TRBD2 TRBJ2-2 TRBV3-1/TRBV3-2 TGTGCCAGCAGCCAAGAGATAGGACTAGCGTTAGCCACCGGGGAGCTGTTTTTT CASSQEIGLALATGELFF
- TRBJ1-6 TRBV30 TGTGCCTGGAGCAAGGGCCGGGGGACCTATAATTCACCCCTCCACTTT CAWSKGRGTYNSPLHF
- TRBJ1-5 TRBV2 TGTGCCAGCAGTGAATTTGTGCTCTGGAATCAGCCCCAGCATTTT CASSEFVLWNQPQHF
- TRBJ2-2 TRBV7-2 TGTGCCAGCAGACAGAAAATCACCGGGGAGCTGTTTTTT CASRQKITGELFF
TRBD1 TRBJ2-7 TRBV18 TGTGCCAGCTCACCCACCGGACAGGAAGGCTACGAGCAGTACTTC CASSPTGQEGYEQYF
- TRBJ1-3 TRBV28 TGTGCCAGCACCGTAGAGGGTCGGGAAAACACCATATATTTT CASTVEGRENTIYF
- TRBJ2-7 TRBV5-1 TGCGCCAGCAGCTTGGCCCCAATCCTTAACTACGAGCAGTACTTC CASSLAPILNYEQYF
- TRBJ1-3 TRBV12-3/TRBV12-4 TGTGCCAGCAGTTTTGGAAACACCATATATTTT CASSFGNTIYF
- TRBJ1-1 TRBV28 TGTGCCAGCAGTTTCCGGATGTCTTTGGGTGGCACTGAAGCTTTCTTT CASSFRMSLGGTEAFF